This T cell receptor (beta chain) was sequenced for a study of PD-1 blockade in classical Hodgkin lymphoma. Germline CDR1 MGHDK, CDR2 SYGVNS. The CDR3 is 16 amino acids. With 1 base removed from V and 7 bases from J, the gap between germline ends came to 16 bases. Overall study results and limits: CD8+ TCR diversity did not rise significantly by C4D1, unlike CD4+. Patients who began taking nivolumab under 1 year after ASCT were left out.

The repertoire was sequenced with immunoSEQ multiplex PCR; TCRdb's copy has only in-frame clones and lacks some. The sample yields fewer than 65,000 clones, around 91% seen once. All trial patients relapsed after autologous stem cell transplantation. With regard to this clone: The antigen is unknown.

This TCR was recovered from a human donor with classical Hodgkin lymphoma. This chain links TRBV25-1 with TRBJ2-2; D perhaps matches TRBD2 (6 bases). The sequencing used peripheral blood mononuclear cells (PBMCs), collected at baseline. The CDR3 DNA reads TGTGCCAGCAGTGAATTCCCCTCGGTGGGACTCGGGGAGCTGTTTTTT. Translation: CASSEFPSVGLGELFF.